This T cell receptor (beta chain) was identified in a study of CD8 T cells in Susac syndrome. Germline trimming cut 1 base from V and 0 bases from J; bases unmatched to any gene: 7. The length of the CDR3 is 17 residues. The germline V gene encodes CDR1 DFQATT and CDR2 SNEGSKA (reference sequence). TCR beta sequences were obtained from blood CD8+ and CD4+ T cells. TEMRA cells were FACS-enriched, unlike CD8+ and CD4+ T cells, which were negatively isolated. Reverse transcription used roughly 0.5 to 1 ug RNA and random hexamers. Amplification of TCR beta CDR3 across 54 Vbeta and 13 Jbeta was performed with immunoSEQ multiplex PCR. Each CDR3 protein gets one entry after TCRdb re-called the immunoSEQ multiplex PCR reads with MiXCR. This sample has a few hundred thousand distinct CDR3 sequences, with 95% found just once. About this clonotype itself: Antigen unknown.

General study results and limits: The study recognized that the number of individuals in its TCR sequencing and HLA analysis was relatively small.

The chain recombines TRBV20-1 with TRBJ2-1, with 9 bases lining up with TRBD2. The receptor was derived from a human donor with multiple sclerosis. Material for sequencing was CD4+ T cells from PBMCs. The CDR3 nucleotides are TGCAGTGCTAGAGGAGCGGGGGGCTTCCCCTCCTACAATGAGCAGTTCTTC. Its translation: CSARGAGGFPSYNEQFF.